This T cell receptor (beta chain) came from a study of shared clonotypes between healthy human individuals. Study as a whole: Serving as donors were two women and three men, whose ages spanned 18 to 49.

Sequenced by immunoSEQ multiplex PCR; TCRdb stores in-frame clones only, minus some. Here the sample spans 1.5 million to 1.9 million clones, around 98% being singletons. Trimming took 4 bases from V and 1 from J; bases not matched to a gene: 8. The germline V gene encodes CDR1 SGHRS and CDR2 YFSETQ. This CDR3 spans 16 amino acids. The V call is TRBV5-1, the J call TRBJ2-5; TRBD2 matches 9 bases. The sequencing input was naive CD4+ T cells sorted from blood. As to subset: CD45RA+ positively selected. This TCR was recovered from a man aged 25-40 years in good health. The CDR3 region has the DNA TGCGCCAGCAGCCTGCGGGGGGGCAGGCTCCAAGAGACCCAGTACTTC. Translating gives CASSLRGGRLQETQYF.